The next 20 T cell receptor beta chains were all read from a single sample in a study of blood T cell repertoires in COVID-19. Profiled with immunoSEQ multiplex PCR; TCRdb holds only in-frame clones, not every one. The sample has approximately 50,000 clones; over 75% are singletons. The source material was peripheral blood. These receptor sequences come from a man between 65 and 79 years old with acute or convalescent COVID-19.

CDR3 protein: CASRYLQGVFYGYTF. As DNA, the CDR3 is TGTGCCAGCAGATACTTACAGGGCGTATTCTATGGCTACACCTTC. The chain is built from TRBV28 and TRBJ1-2; a possible D gene is TRBD1 (6 bases). V was clipped by 6 bases and J by 4 bases, with 18 bases between them. The CDR3 is 15 amino acids. Germline V lookup: CDR1 MDHEN, CDR2 SYDVKM.

The rearrangement links TRBV6-2 or TRBV6-3 to TRBJ2-5, with 9 bases lining up with TRBD2. With 0 bases clipped from V and 2 bases from J, the junction kept 10 bases outside the gene matches. Germline loops: CDR1 MNHEY, CDR2 SVGEGT. The CDR3 covers 18 residues. The CDR3 loop reads CASSYSGVGRGGQETQYF. DNA of the CDR3: TGTGCCAGCAGTTACTCCGGTGTTGGGCGGGGGGGGCAAGAGACCCAGTACTTC.

The V call is TRBV27, the J call TRBJ1-2; possible D gene TRBD1, 5 bases. Germline-derived CDR1 and CDR2 are MNHEY and SMNVEV (reference sequence). This CDR3 has 13 residues. V was clipped by 5 bases and J by 8 bases, with 15 bases between them. The CDR3 protein is CASSPYGGKGYTF. Here the CDR3 DNA reads TGTGCCAGCAGTCCTTACGGGGGTAAGGGCTACACCTTC.

The chain carries TRBV28 and TRBJ1-6; D gene unclear. Germline CDR1 reads MDHEN; CDR2 reads SYDVKM. This CDR3 is built from 16 residues. The V end lost 6 bases, the J end lost 5 bases, and 17 bases lay between the germline ends. The CDR3 DNA reads as TGTGCCAGCAGCTCCCCCCGGTACAGTGATAATTCACCCCTCCACTTT. Protein sequence: CASSSPRYSDNSPLHF.

This sequence joins TRBV3-1 (or the pseudogene TRBV3-2) and TRBJ2-7; the D gene is possibly TRBD2 (6 bases). Germline CDR1 reads LGHDT; CDR2 reads YNNKEL (reference sequence). The CDR3 length is 20 residues. Trimming took off 0 bases at V and 6 bases at J, with 30 bases between the two ends. This CDR3 reads CASSQDITGSEGNGLREQYF. Here the CDR3 DNA reads TGTGCCAGCAGCCAAGACATTACCGGGTCGGAGGGAAATGGACTACGCGAGCAGTACTTC.

The sample holds one count of this clone. The chain employs TRBV30 and TRBJ1-6; the match to TRBD1 covers 7 bases. Germline-derived CDR1 and CDR2 are GTSNPN and SVGIG (reference sequence). With 0 bases clipped from V and 7 bases from J, the junction kept 9 bases outside the gene matches. CDR3 length: 16 amino acids. CDR3 sequence (DNA): TGTGCCTGGAGTGTACGAGGGGGCCTAGGGAATTCACCCCTCCACTTT. Translation: CAWSVRGGLGNSPLHF.

This chain connects TRBV4-3 to TRBJ1-2, with D possibly matching TRBD1 (6 bases). V shed 3 bases and J shed 1 base, with 9 bases lying between them. The germline gives CDR1 LGHNA, CDR2 YSLEER. The CDR3 spans 14 residues. CDR3 sequence (DNA): TGCGCCAGCAGCCAGGGAGGGGGTAACTATGGCTACACCTTC. Residues: CASSQGGGNYGYTF.

V usage is TRBV3-1 (or the pseudogene TRBV3-2) and J usage is TRBJ1-4; 9 bases align to TRBD1. Trimming took 0 bases from V and 5 from J; bases not matched to a gene: 10. Germline values: CDR1 LGHDT, CDR2 YNNKEL (reference sequence). This CDR3 has 18 amino acids. DNA of the CDR3: TGTGCCAGCAGCCAAGAGTGGACAGGGGCCGGCCTCAATGAAAAACTGTTTTTT. Translating gives CASSQEWTGAGLNEKLFF.

The sample holds one count of this clone. The J gene is TRBJ1-1, the V gene TRBV4-3; D is possibly TRBD1 (5 bases). Trimming took off 1 base at V and 1 base at J, with 7 bases between the two ends. The V gene's germline CDR1 is LGHNA and CDR2 YSLEER. This CDR3 has 14 amino acids. The CDR3: CASSQGQRNTEAFF. As DNA, the CDR3 is TGCGCCAGCAGCCAAGGACAGAGGAACACTGAAGCTTTCTTT.

The rearrangement uses TRBV7-2 and TRBJ1-2; a weak D match, TRBD1 (6 bases). Per germline, CDR1 SGHTA and CDR2 FQGNSA. The V and J ends lost 5 bases and 2 bases respectively, with 15 bases between them. This CDR3 is built from 15 residues. The CDR3 spells CASSPGQPENYGYTF. For the CDR3, the DNA is TGTGCCAGCAGCCCCGGACAGCCGGAGAACTATGGCTACACCTTC.

In its sample, this clone was seen once. This sequence joins TRBV7-6 and TRBJ1-2; the match to TRBD1 covers 7 bases. Trimming removed 6 bases from V and 7 bases from J; junction bases left unmatched: 8. The CDR3 contains 13 residues. CDR1 and CDR2 from the germline V gene are SGHVS and FNYEAQ. For the CDR3, the DNA is TGTGCCAGCAGTACAGGGGCAGGGGTTGGCTACACCTTC. Translation: CASSTGAGVGYTF.

V is TRBV6-2 or TRBV6-3 and J is TRBJ2-5; 11 bases align to TRBD2. With V trimmed by 6 bases and J by 5 bases, 8 bases remained unmatched. There are 15 residues in the CDR3. Germline CDR1 is MNHEY and CDR2 is SVGEGT. DNA of the CDR3: TGTGCCAGCAGCCAAGGACTAGCGGGTTGGGAGACCCAGTACTTC. This gives the protein CASSQGLAGWETQYF.

This chain connects TRBV5-1 to TRBJ2-1; weak D call: TRBD2 (7 bases). The CDR3 has 14 amino acids. V shed 6 bases and J shed 8 bases, with 18 bases lying between them. Germline V gene data show CDR1 as SGHRS and CDR2 as YFSETQ. The DNA for the CDR3 is TGCGCCAGCAACGTGCCGGGGGGCGGGCATGAGCAGTTCTTC. Protein: CASNVPGGGHEQFF.

CDR3 region: CAWRAGGINQPQHF. The DNA for the CDR3 is TGTGCCTGGAGGGCAGGGGGCATTAATCAGCCCCAGCATTTT. The chain joins TRBV30 to TRBJ1-5; 8 bases fit TRBD1. The CDR3 has 14 amino acids. The trim removed 3 bases at V and 4 bases at J, leaving 5 bases unmatched. The germline CDR1 and CDR2 sequences are GTSNPN and SVGIG (reference sequence).

The chain uses TRBV7-3 and TRBJ2-3, with a possible D match to TRBD2 (5 bases). The ends were cut back, 4 bases at V and 1 base at J, with 6 bases in the middle. The germline gives CDR1 SGHTA, CDR2 FQGTGA. CDR3 length: 13 residues. CDR3 sequence reads: CASSSGGTDTQYF. DNA of the CDR3: TGTGCCAGCAGCTCCGGGGGCACAGATACGCAGTATTTT.

V and J are TRBV5-6 and TRBJ2-1; 10 bases are shared with TRBD1. The CDR3 totals 17 residues. Germline V gives CDR1 SGHDT, CDR2 YYEEEE. V lost 3 bases and J lost 2; bases outside the gene matches: 8. CDR3 bases: TGTGCCAGCAGCTCCTACTTCGGGACAGGGGCCTACAATGAGCAGTTCTTC. This sequence encodes CASSSYFGTGAYNEQFF.

The chain links TRBV7-2 to TRBJ1-6, with 8 bases identical to TRBD1. The CDR3 consists of 13 residues. J lost 14 bases, V lost 1 base, and 4 bases had no gene match. Germline V CDR1 and CDR2: SGHTA, FQGNSA. The CDR3 protein is CASSLGQGLTLHF. The CDR3 bases are TGTGCCAGCAGCTTAGGACAGGGGCTGACCCTCCACTTT.

The genes are TRBV7-2 and TRBJ2-2; 10 bases map to TRBD1. This CDR3 has 16 residues. Germline loops: CDR1 SGHTA, CDR2 FQGNSA. V lost 5 bases to trimming and J lost 4 bases; unmatched junction nucleotides: 7. The CDR3 region has the DNA TGTGCCAGCAGCATGAGACAGGGGGCCGCCACCGGGGAGCTGTTTTTT. Translating gives CASSMRQGAATGELFF.

The chain is built from TRBV5-1 and TRBJ1-6; the match to TRBD1 covers 8 bases. The germline gives CDR1 SGHRS, CDR2 YFSETQ. The ends lost 0 bases at V and 5 bases at J; junction bases unmatched: 1. The CDR3 is made up of 15 amino acids. This CDR3 is CASSLGTGNNSPLHF. The CDR3 nucleotides read TGCGCCAGCAGCTTGGGGACAGGGAATAATTCACCCCTCCACTTT.

On this clone itself: The junction shows a germline mismatch at one end, possibly a read error. The CDR3 reads CASSYLNGGQGDF. CDR3 in DNA: TGTGCCAGCAGTTATTTAAACGGGGGACAGGGGGACTTC. This sequence joins TRBV11-2 and TRBJ2-7, with 11 nucleotides matching TRBD1. The CDR3 is 13 residues long. Germline CDR1 reads SGHAT; CDR2 reads FQNNGV.